A selection of T cell receptor beta chains follows, all from one sample in a study of control samples from healthy donors and cancer patients. Generated by immunoSEQ multiplex PCR, the TCRdb table keeps only in-frame clones and is missing some. The sample yields 150,000 to 200,000 clones, approximately 90% seen once. What was sequenced was blood. The receptors derive from a man younger than 40 in good health. The CDR3 runs from the conserved cysteine through the conserved F or W. Fields, in order: V gene, CDR3 length, J gene, D gene, clone size, CDR3 protein, CDR3 DNA. The D gene is left open where the match is weak. The size of a clone is reported for some rows only, either as once, few or many, or as a class for expanded clones.

v_call: TRBV14
cdr3_length: 12
j_call: TRBJ1-2
d_call: NA
clone_size: NA
cdr3_aa: CASSQSNYGYTF
cdr3_nt: TGTGCCAGCAGCCAATCAAACTATGGCTACACCTTC

v_call: TRBV19
cdr3_length: 13
j_call: TRBJ2-7
d_call: TRBD1
clone_size: NA
cdr3_aa: CASSNRGQDEQYF
cdr3_nt: TGTGCCAGCTCCAACAGGGGTCAGGACGAGCAGTACTTC

v_call: TRBV9
cdr3_length: 15
j_call: TRBJ2-1
d_call: NA
clone_size: NA
cdr3_aa: CASSVPPATTNEQFF
cdr3_nt: TGTGCCAGCAGCGTTCCCCCCGCGACCACGAATGAGCAGTTCTTC

v_call: TRBV10-3
cdr3_length: 14
j_call: TRBJ1-2
d_call: NA
clone_size: few
cdr3_aa: CAISEEGFNYGYTF
cdr3_nt: TGTGCCATCAGTGAGGAGGGGTTTAACTATGGCTACACCTTC

v_call: TRBV7-9
cdr3_length: 14
j_call: TRBJ1-5
d_call: NA
clone_size: NA
cdr3_aa: CASSFGAGNQPQHF
cdr3_nt: TGTGCCAGCAGCTTCGGGGCAGGGAATCAGCCCCAGCATTTT

v_call: TRBV19
cdr3_length: 17
j_call: TRBJ2-1
d_call: TRBD2
clone_size: few
cdr3_aa: CASSSWTSGGPYNEQFF
cdr3_nt: TGTGCCAGTAGTTCTTGGACTAGCGGGGGGCCCTACAATGAGCAGTTCTTC

v_call: TRBV9
cdr3_length: 16
j_call: TRBJ2-2
d_call: NA
clone_size: once
cdr3_aa: CASSVEEGQNTGELFF
cdr3_nt: TGTGCCAGCAGCGTAGAAGAGGGCCAAAACACCGGGGAGCTGTTTTTT

v_call: TRBV3-1/TRBV3-2
cdr3_length: 13
j_call: TRBJ1-1
d_call: TRBD1
clone_size: NA
cdr3_aa: CASSPPGQDLVFF
cdr3_nt: TGTGCCAGCAGCCCGCCGGGACAGGACTTAGTTTTCTTT

v_call: TRBV7-6
cdr3_length: 16
j_call: TRBJ2-3
d_call: TRBD1
clone_size: NA
cdr3_aa: CASSPDRARGTDTQYF
cdr3_nt: TGTGCCAGCAGCCCAGACAGGGCAAGGGGCACAGATACGCAGTATTTT

v_call: TRBV2
cdr3_length: 15
j_call: TRBJ1-5
d_call: NA
clone_size: NA
cdr3_aa: CASKTAGALNQPQHF
cdr3_nt: TGTGCCAGCAAAACGGCAGGGGCGCTTAATCAGCCCCAGCATTTT

v_call: TRBV28
cdr3_length: 12
j_call: TRBJ1-2
d_call: NA
clone_size: NA
cdr3_aa: CASRGSGYGYTF
cdr3_nt: TGTGCCAGCAGAGGCAGTGGGTATGGCTACACCTTC

v_call: TRBV6-5
cdr3_length: 14
j_call: TRBJ1-5
d_call: NA
clone_size: NA
cdr3_aa: CASSYSGHHQPQHF
cdr3_nt: TGTGCCAGCAGTTACTCGGGACACCATCAGCCCCAGCATTTT

v_call: TRBV18
cdr3_length: 13
j_call: TRBJ1-2
d_call: NA
clone_size: NA
cdr3_aa: CASSLSAGDGYTF
cdr3_nt: TGTGCCAGCTCACTTTCCGCGGGGGATGGCTACACCTTC

v_call: TRBV25-1
cdr3_length: 16
j_call: TRBJ1-1
d_call: NA
clone_size: NA
cdr3_aa: CASSEFMAGWGTEAFF
cdr3_nt: TGTGCCAGCAGTGAATTCATGGCAGGGTGGGGGACTGAAGCTTTCTTT

v_call: TRBV7-8
cdr3_length: 16
j_call: TRBJ2-2
d_call: TRBD2
clone_size: NA
cdr3_aa: CASRFGGAGNTGELFF
cdr3_nt: TGTGCCAGCAGGTTCGGGGGGGCCGGGAACACCGGGGAGCTGTTTTTT

v_call: TRBV19
cdr3_length: 14
j_call: TRBJ1-1
d_call: NA
clone_size: once
cdr3_aa: CASSHVGLNTEAFF
cdr3_nt: TGTGCCAGTAGTCATGTGGGCTTGAACACTGAAGCTTTCTTT

v_call: TRBV28
cdr3_length: 16
j_call: TRBJ2-7
d_call: NA
clone_size: NA
cdr3_aa: CASGDRWITNSYEQYF
cdr3_nt: TGTGCCAGCGGAGACCGGTGGATTACAAATTCCTACGAGCAGTACTTC

v_call: TRBV5-1
cdr3_length: 15
j_call: TRBJ2-1
d_call: TRBD1
clone_size: NA
cdr3_aa: CASSPRQGAYNEQFF
cdr3_nt: TGCGCCAGCAGCCCCCGACAGGGGGCCTACAATGAGCAGTTCTTC

v_call: TRBV11-3
cdr3_length: 12
j_call: TRBJ1-2
d_call: NA
clone_size: NA
cdr3_aa: CASTGRDYGYTF
cdr3_nt: TGTGCCAGCACCGGGAGGGACTATGGCTACACCTTC

v_call: TRBV19
cdr3_length: 18
j_call: TRBJ2-1
d_call: NA
clone_size: NA
cdr3_aa: CASSIVAGEGARYNEQFF
cdr3_nt: TGTGCCAGTAGTATTGTCGCGGGAGAGGGGGCAAGATACAATGAGCAGTTCTTC

v_call: TRBV9
cdr3_length: 16
j_call: TRBJ2-1
d_call: TRBD2
clone_size: NA
cdr3_aa: CASSGTSGSSYNEQFF
cdr3_nt: TGTGCCAGCAGCGGGACTAGCGGGAGCTCCTACAATGAGCAGTTCTTC

v_call: TRBV7-9
cdr3_length: 14
j_call: TRBJ2-2
d_call: NA
clone_size: NA
cdr3_aa: CASSVEREAGELFF
cdr3_nt: TGTGCCAGCAGCGTAGAGCGAGAGGCCGGGGAGCTGTTTTTT

v_call: TRBV6-5
cdr3_length: 11
j_call: TRBJ2-3
d_call: NA
clone_size: NA
cdr3_aa: CASSTTDTQYF
cdr3_nt: TGTGCCAGCAGTACCACAGATACGCAGTATTTT

v_call: TRBV6-5
cdr3_length: 16
j_call: TRBJ1-5
d_call: NA
clone_size: NA
cdr3_aa: CASSYCGQISNQPQHF
cdr3_nt: TGTGCCAGCAGTTACTGCGGACAGATCTCCAATCAGCCCCAGCATTTT

v_call: TRBV14
cdr3_length: 13
j_call: TRBJ2-7
d_call: NA
clone_size: NA
cdr3_aa: CASSQDLLDLQYF
cdr3_nt: TGTGCCAGCAGCCAAGATCTGTTGGATCTGCAGTACTTC

v_call: TRBV3-1/TRBV3-2
cdr3_length: 15
j_call: TRBJ1-2
d_call: NA
clone_size: few
cdr3_aa: CASSPGGARNYGYTF
cdr3_nt: TGTGCCAGCAGCCCCGGGGGCGCTCGAAACTATGGCTACACCTTC

v_call: TRBV3-1/TRBV3-2
cdr3_length: 16
j_call: TRBJ2-3
d_call: NA
clone_size: NA
cdr3_aa: CASSQRIGAQTDTQYF
cdr3_nt: TGTGCCAGCAGCCAAAGAATAGGGGCCCAAACAGATACGCAGTATTTT

v_call: TRBV19
cdr3_length: 17
j_call: TRBJ2-1
d_call: NA
clone_size: NA
cdr3_aa: CASSIWDHHNPSNEQFF
cdr3_nt: TGTGCCAGTAGTATATGGGACCATCACAACCCGAGCAATGAGCAGTTCTTC

v_call: TRBV5-6
cdr3_length: 13
j_call: TRBJ2-2
d_call: NA
clone_size: NA
cdr3_aa: CASSLRMTGELFF
cdr3_nt: TGTGCCAGCAGCTTGCGAATGACCGGGGAGCTGTTTTTT

v_call: TRBV4-1
cdr3_length: 15
j_call: TRBJ1-5
d_call: TRBD1
clone_size: NA
cdr3_aa: CASSQGQRDDQPQHF
cdr3_nt: TGCGCCAGCAGCCAGGGACAGAGAGATGATCAGCCCCAGCATTTT

v_call: TRBV24-1
cdr3_length: 15
j_call: TRBJ1-5
d_call: TRBD1
clone_size: NA
cdr3_aa: CATSDQGGKGQPQHF
cdr3_nt: TGTGCCACCAGTGATCAAGGGGGCAAGGGACAGCCCCAGCATTTT

v_call: TRBV29-1
cdr3_length: 14
j_call: TRBJ1-1
d_call: NA
clone_size: NA
cdr3_aa: CSVEIQGRATEAFF
cdr3_nt: TGCAGCGTTGAAATCCAAGGCCGGGCCACTGAAGCTTTCTTT

v_call: TRBV24-1
cdr3_length: 18
j_call: TRBJ2-1
d_call: NA
clone_size: NA
cdr3_aa: CATSDLQVGESSYNEQFF
cdr3_nt: TGTGCCACCAGTGATTTGCAAGTCGGGGAGAGCTCCTACAATGAGCAGTTCTTC

v_call: TRBV5-4
cdr3_length: 15
j_call: TRBJ1-6
d_call: NA
clone_size: once
cdr3_aa: CASSPEPGPFSPLHF
cdr3_nt: TGTGCCAGCAGCCCTGAACCGGGACCGTTTTCACCCCTCCACTTT

v_call: TRBV7-3
cdr3_length: 15
j_call: TRBJ2-1
d_call: TRBD2
clone_size: NA
cdr3_aa: CASSTGTSGFNEQFF
cdr3_nt: TGTGCCAGCAGCACCGGGACTAGCGGTTTCAATGAGCAGTTCTTC

v_call: TRBV5-1
cdr3_length: 12
j_call: TRBJ2-7
d_call: NA
clone_size: NA
cdr3_aa: CASSLYGYEQYF
cdr3_nt: TGCGCCAGCAGCTTGTACGGCTACGAGCAGTACTTC

v_call: TRBV5-6
cdr3_length: 12
j_call: TRBJ2-7
d_call: NA
clone_size: NA
cdr3_aa: CASSDLSYEQYF
cdr3_nt: TGTGCCAGCAGCGACCTCTCCTACGAGCAGTACTTC

v_call: TRBV4-1
cdr3_length: 15
j_call: TRBJ2-6
d_call: NA
clone_size: NA
cdr3_aa: CASTQDSSGANVLTF
cdr3_nt: TGCGCCAGCACCCAGGACTCGTCTGGGGCCAACGTCCTGACTTTC

v_call: TRBV28
cdr3_length: 14
j_call: TRBJ2-5
d_call: NA
clone_size: NA
cdr3_aa: CASSLGALRETQYF
cdr3_nt: TGTGCCAGCAGCCTCGGGGCCCTAAGAGAAACCCAGTACTTC

v_call: TRBV3-1/TRBV3-2
cdr3_length: 15
j_call: TRBJ2-4
d_call: NA
clone_size: once
cdr3_aa: CASSLWGADKNIQYF
cdr3_nt: TGTGCCAGCAGCCTCTGGGGTGCTGACAAAAACATTCAGTACTTC

v_call: TRBV7-2
cdr3_length: 16
j_call: TRBJ1-1
d_call: TRBD1
clone_size: NA
cdr3_aa: CASSLNSGGSNTEAFF
cdr3_nt: TGTGCCAGCAGCTTAAACTCAGGGGGTTCGAACACTGAAGCTTTCTTT

v_call: TRBV27
cdr3_length: 14
j_call: TRBJ2-7
d_call: NA
clone_size: NA
cdr3_aa: CASTGGTASYEQYF
cdr3_nt: TGTGCCAGCACCGGTGGTACAGCATCCTACGAGCAGTACTTC

v_call: TRBV2
cdr3_length: 12
j_call: TRBJ1-3
d_call: NA
clone_size: NA
cdr3_aa: CASWDPGNTIYF
cdr3_nt: TGTGCCAGCTGGGACCCTGGAAACACCATATATTTT

v_call: TRBV7-3
cdr3_length: 18
j_call: TRBJ2-1
d_call: TRBD1
clone_size: once
cdr3_aa: CASSLKWTGDSSYNEQFF
cdr3_nt: TGTGCCAGCAGCTTAAAGTGGACAGGGGACAGCTCCTACAATGAGCAGTTCTTC

v_call: TRBV5-1
cdr3_length: 13
j_call: TRBJ1-1
d_call: TRBD1
clone_size: NA
cdr3_aa: CASSVTGVTEAFF
cdr3_nt: TGCGCCAGCAGCGTAACAGGGGTCACTGAAGCTTTCTTT

v_call: TRBV2
cdr3_length: 14
j_call: TRBJ2-5
d_call: TRBD1
clone_size: NA
cdr3_aa: CASLSGTVWKTQYF
cdr3_nt: TGTGCCAGCCTCTCCGGGACAGTCTGGAAGACCCAGTACTTC

v_call: TRBV12-3/TRBV12-4
cdr3_length: 13
j_call: TRBJ2-3
d_call: NA
clone_size: NA
cdr3_aa: CASSSGKKDTQYF
cdr3_nt: TGTGCCAGCAGTTCGGGTAAGAAGGATACGCAGTATTTT

v_call: TRBV4-2
cdr3_length: 16
j_call: TRBJ1-6
d_call: NA
clone_size: NA
cdr3_aa: CASSQGIGGAHSPLHF
cdr3_nt: TGTGCCAGCAGCCAAGGAATAGGGGGGGCACATTCACCCCTCCACTTT

v_call: TRBV7-6
cdr3_length: 15
j_call: TRBJ2-2
d_call: NA
clone_size: NA
cdr3_aa: CASRGDPANPGELFF
cdr3_nt: TGTGCCAGCAGAGGGGACCCCGCCAACCCGGGGGAGCTGTTTTTT

v_call: TRBV24-1
cdr3_length: 8
j_call: TRBJ1-4
d_call: NA
clone_size: NA
cdr3_aa: CATSFLFF
cdr3_nt: TGTGCCACCAGTTTTCTGTTTTTT

v_call: TRBV4-3
cdr3_length: 15
j_call: TRBJ1-2
d_call: NA
clone_size: NA
cdr3_aa: CASSQDRGSPYGYTF
cdr3_nt: TGCGCCAGCAGCCAAGATCGTGGGAGTCCCTATGGCTACACCTTC

v_call: TRBV28
cdr3_length: 14
j_call: TRBJ2-3
d_call: TRBD2
clone_size: NA
cdr3_aa: CASSVGGNTDTQYF
cdr3_nt: TGTGCCAGCAGTGTGGGGGGGAACACAGATACGCAGTATTTT

v_call: TRBV2
cdr3_length: 13
j_call: TRBJ2-1
d_call: NA
clone_size: NA
cdr3_aa: CASSLQGLREQFF
cdr3_nt: TGTGCCAGCAGTCTTCAGGGCTTACGGGAGCAGTTCTTC

v_call: TRBV7-3
cdr3_length: 17
j_call: TRBJ2-1
d_call: TRBD2
clone_size: once
cdr3_aa: CASSLNFGGGRINEQFF
cdr3_nt: TGTGCCAGCAGCTTAAACTTCGGCGGGGGGCGAATCAATGAGCAGTTCTTC